The clone carrying this T cell receptor beta chain was seen just once. The data originate from a study of blood T cell repertoires in COVID-19. About the study: The analysed material was cDNA or gDNA that came from T cells, B-cell-depleted T cells, or PBMCs.

The repertoire was sequenced with immunoSEQ multiplex PCR; TCRdb's copy has only in-frame clones and lacks some. The sample holds 180,000 or so clones; around 85% are singletons and the top ten take 15% to 20%. Seattle researchers signed up patients amid active infection and tracked them longitudinally. This sequence was found in a person aged 70 to 80 with COVID-19, enrolled during active disease. The sequenced material came from peripheral blood.

CDR3 amino acids: CAGGHFSYEQYF. The CDR3 DNA sequence: TGTGCCGGGGGACATTTCTCCTACGAGCAGTACTTC. J is TRBJ2-7 and V is TRBV28; TRBD1 is a possible D gene (6 bases). This CDR3 spans 12 amino acids. Germline V CDR1 and CDR2: MDHEN, SYDVKM. V lost 11 bases and J 0 bases, leaving 11 bases between the germline ends.